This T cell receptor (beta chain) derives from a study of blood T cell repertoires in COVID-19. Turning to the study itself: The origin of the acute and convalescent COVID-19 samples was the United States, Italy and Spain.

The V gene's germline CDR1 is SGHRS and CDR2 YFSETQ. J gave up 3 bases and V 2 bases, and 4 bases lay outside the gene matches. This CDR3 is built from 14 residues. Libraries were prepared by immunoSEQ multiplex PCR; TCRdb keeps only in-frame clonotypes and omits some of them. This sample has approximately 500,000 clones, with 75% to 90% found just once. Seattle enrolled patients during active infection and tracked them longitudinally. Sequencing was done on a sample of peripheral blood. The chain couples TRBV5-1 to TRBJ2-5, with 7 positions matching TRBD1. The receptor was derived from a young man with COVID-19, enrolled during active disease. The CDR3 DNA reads TGCGCCAGCAGCTTATCCGGGACAGAAGAGACCCAGTACTTC. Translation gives CASSLSGTEETQYF.